The clone carrying this T cell receptor (beta chain) was recorded a few times. Its specificity is unknown. These data are taken from a study of cytomegalovirus exposure and HLA in healthy donors. Study-wide points: Presence/absence analyses assumed roughly uniform sequencing depth across donors. The study had only CMV serostatus as immune exposure information. Cytomegalovirus-associated TCR beta chains were listed, numbering 164.

This CDR3 is 14 amino acids long. Germline CDR1 and CDR2: SGHAT and FQNNGV. Trimming took 5 bases from V and 1 from J, leaving 11 bases between them. Researchers ran the PCR with 60 Vbeta and 13 Jbeta primers. Profiled with immunoSEQ multiplex PCR; TCRdb holds only in-frame clones, not every one. The data show roughly 180,000 clones, with 79% seen just once and approximately 1.5% held by the top ten. The rearrangement joins TRBV11-2 to TRBJ1-1; D call uncertain. The sequencing sample was made of PBMCs. The receptor was isolated from a girl aged 10 to 17 in good health and CMV-seropositive. The CDR3 DNA reads as TGTGCCAGCAGCCCCACGTACTCGAACACTGAAGCTTTCTTT. Translation: CASSPTYSNTEAFF.